This is a list of T cell receptor beta chains from one sample in a study of CD8 T cells in ankylosing spondylitis. One entry per CDR3 protein, called by TCRdb with MiXCR from the 5' RACE reads. The sample lists around 140,000 distinct CDR3 sequences; roughly 10% were seen once. Material for sequencing was blood, either unsorted or a sorted T cell fraction (not recorded which). The receptors were gathered from a female donor with ankylosing spondylitis or in good health (not recorded which). Each CDR3 is given with its conserved first and last residue. Fields, in order: CDR3 DNA, CDR3 protein, J gene, clone size, D gene, V gene. The D gene is left open where the match is weak. Size values are once, few and many counts, or a class for expanded clones, and some rows have none.

cdr3_nt: TGTGCCAGCAGGAGGTTACCTCCCTACGAGCAGTACTTC
cdr3_aa: CASRRLPPYEQYF
j_call: TRBJ2-7
clone_size: many
d_call: NA
v_call: TRBV28

cdr3_nt: TGCGCCAGCAGGACAGGCGATGAGCAGTTCTTC
cdr3_aa: CASRTGDEQFF
j_call: TRBJ2-1
clone_size: many
d_call: NA
v_call: TRBV23-1

cdr3_nt: TGTGCCAGCAGTGAACCTCCTAGTCCCTCTACGCAGTATTTT
cdr3_aa: CASSEPPSPSTQYF
j_call: TRBJ2-3
clone_size: few
d_call: NA
v_call: TRBV2

cdr3_nt: TGTGCCAGTAGTATACAGCTAGGGGCCGGGGAGCTGTTTTTT
cdr3_aa: CASSIQLGAGELFF
j_call: TRBJ2-2
clone_size: many
d_call: NA
v_call: TRBV19

cdr3_nt: TGTGCCAGCAGTTTACCGCAGGGTGGAAACACCATATATTTT
cdr3_aa: CASSLPQGGNTIYF
j_call: TRBJ1-3
clone_size: many
d_call: NA
v_call: TRBV12-3/TRBV12-4

cdr3_nt: TGCGCCAGCAGCTTCAGGGCGGGAGGCACCCAAGAGACCCAGTACTTC
cdr3_aa: CASSFRAGGTQETQYF
j_call: TRBJ2-5
clone_size: many
d_call: TRBD2
v_call: TRBV5-1

cdr3_nt: TGCAGTGCTAGTAAACCCGGGACAGGGTCCTATAATTCACCCCTCCACTTT
cdr3_aa: CSASKPGTGSYNSPLHF
j_call: TRBJ1-6
clone_size: NA
d_call: TRBD1
v_call: TRBV20-1

cdr3_nt: TGTGCCAGCAGCTTAGCTAGGGTGGGAGGGTCCTACAATGAGCAGTTCTTC
cdr3_aa: CASSLARVGGSYNEQFF
j_call: TRBJ2-1
clone_size: many
d_call: TRBD2
v_call: TRBV7-2

cdr3_nt: TGCAGTGCTAGAGCCTCGGGACCCTCGGATACGCAGTATTTT
cdr3_aa: CSARASGPSDTQYF
j_call: TRBJ2-3
clone_size: NA
d_call: NA
v_call: TRBV20-1

cdr3_nt: TGCGCCAGCAGTGATGAAGCTAACTATGGCTACACCTTC
cdr3_aa: CASSDEANYGYTF
j_call: TRBJ1-2
clone_size: large
d_call: NA
v_call: TRBV10-2

cdr3_nt: TGTGCCAGCAGCTTGGCCGGTCTCCGAGACTTC
cdr3_aa: CASSLAGLRDF
j_call: TRBJ2-5
clone_size: many
d_call: NA
v_call: TRBV5-6

cdr3_nt: TGCAGCGGGGGGTCTAATGAAAAACTGTTTTTT
cdr3_aa: CSGGSNEKLFF
j_call: TRBJ1-4
clone_size: many
d_call: NA
v_call: TRBV29-1

cdr3_nt: TGTGCCAGCAGCTCATTGCCAGGTGTAAAAACCTACAATGAGCAGTTCTTC
cdr3_aa: CASSSLPGVKTYNEQFF
j_call: TRBJ2-1
clone_size: many
d_call: NA
v_call: TRBV7-2

cdr3_nt: TGTGCCAGCAGCTTAACCCCATCCAGCACAGATACGCAGTATTTT
cdr3_aa: CASSLTPSSTDTQYF
j_call: TRBJ2-3
clone_size: many
d_call: NA
v_call: TRBV11-2

cdr3_nt: TGTGCCAGCAGCGTCGGACAGGGCTGGAATCAGCCCCAGCATTTT
cdr3_aa: CASSVGQGWNQPQHF
j_call: TRBJ1-5
clone_size: many
d_call: TRBD1
v_call: TRBV3-1

cdr3_nt: TGTGCCAGCAGTGCTCAGGGGGCTGCTCAGCCCCAGCATTTT
cdr3_aa: CASSAQGAAQPQHF
j_call: TRBJ1-5
clone_size: few
d_call: TRBD1
v_call: TRBV2

cdr3_nt: TGTGCCAGCAGTTTTGCCGGGTTGGGGGAGCTGTTTTTT
cdr3_aa: CASSFAGLGELFF
j_call: TRBJ2-2
clone_size: many
d_call: NA
v_call: TRBV12-3/TRBV12-4

cdr3_nt: TGCGCCAGCAGCGCTGGACTAGCGGGAGGTTTAGATACGCAGTATTTT
cdr3_aa: CASSAGLAGGLDTQYF
j_call: TRBJ2-3
clone_size: many
d_call: TRBD2
v_call: TRBV5-1

cdr3_nt: TGTACCAGCAGTGAAGAAACTAGCGAAGCCAAAAACATTCAGTACTTC
cdr3_aa: CTSSEETSEAKNIQYF
j_call: TRBJ2-4
clone_size: NA
d_call: TRBD2
v_call: TRBV2

cdr3_nt: TGCGCCAGCAGCCCCCGGGGAGCGGGAGTGGAGCAGTACTTC
cdr3_aa: CASSPRGAGVEQYF
j_call: TRBJ2-7
clone_size: few
d_call: TRBD2
v_call: TRBV5-1

cdr3_nt: TGCGCCAGCAGCTCTCCTACGGATGAGCAGTTCTTC
cdr3_aa: CASSSPTDEQFF
j_call: TRBJ2-1
clone_size: many
d_call: NA
v_call: TRBV5-1

cdr3_nt: TGTGCCATCACCATAGACAGGGATCAGCCCCAGCATTTT
cdr3_aa: CAITIDRDQPQHF
j_call: TRBJ1-5
clone_size: many
d_call: TRBD1
v_call: TRBV10-3

cdr3_nt: TGCGCCAGCAGCTTAGGGAGGGAGACCGGGGAGCTGTTTTTT
cdr3_aa: CASSLGRETGELFF
j_call: TRBJ2-2
clone_size: many
d_call: TRBD2
v_call: TRBV5-1

cdr3_nt: TGCAGTGCTAGGGAGGGACTATCCTACAATGAGCAGTTCTTC
cdr3_aa: CSAREGLSYNEQFF
j_call: TRBJ2-1
clone_size: NA
d_call: TRBD2
v_call: TRBV20-1

cdr3_nt: TGTGCCAGCAGTCCAAACCTCGGGCCCCCCGAAGGCTACACCTTC
cdr3_aa: CASSPNLGPPEGYTF
j_call: TRBJ1-2
clone_size: few
d_call: NA
v_call: TRBV7-6

cdr3_nt: TGTGCCAGCTCACCACCGGGACAGGGCAACACAGATACGCAGTATTTT
cdr3_aa: CASSPPGQGNTDTQYF
j_call: TRBJ2-3
clone_size: many
d_call: TRBD1
v_call: TRBV18

cdr3_nt: TGCAGTGCTCTCATATCTAGAGGAGCTTTCTTT
cdr3_aa: CSALISRGAFF
j_call: TRBJ1-1
clone_size: many
d_call: NA
v_call: TRBV20-1

cdr3_nt: TGCAGCGTTGTCGAGGGCGTGAACACTGAAGCTTTCTTT
cdr3_aa: CSVVEGVNTEAFF
j_call: TRBJ1-1
clone_size: NA
d_call: NA
v_call: TRBV29-1

cdr3_nt: TGCGCCAGCAGCTTGGTTGGGGGGCAGAACACTGAAGCTTTCTTT
cdr3_aa: CASSLVGGQNTEAFF
j_call: TRBJ1-1
clone_size: many
d_call: NA
v_call: TRBV5-1

cdr3_nt: TGTGCCAGTAGTATAGATCGACAGGGGAATGGCTACACCTTC
cdr3_aa: CASSIDRQGNGYTF
j_call: TRBJ1-2
clone_size: many
d_call: TRBD1
v_call: TRBV19

cdr3_nt: TGCGCCAGCAGCCACAGGGAGGTGACTAATGAAAAACTGTTTTTT
cdr3_aa: CASSHREVTNEKLFF
j_call: TRBJ1-4
clone_size: many
d_call: NA
v_call: TRBV4-1

cdr3_nt: TGTGCCAGCAGTCGGACAAATATCGGGGAGCTGTTTTTT
cdr3_aa: CASSRTNIGELFF
j_call: TRBJ2-2
clone_size: NA
d_call: NA
v_call: TRBV28

cdr3_nt: TGTGCCAGTAGTTTCCGGGACATGAGTCAGCCCCAGCATTTT
cdr3_aa: CASSFRDMSQPQHF
j_call: TRBJ1-5
clone_size: many
d_call: NA
v_call: TRBV19

cdr3_nt: TGTGCCAGCAGTCAGGGGACTCCCAGCTCCTACAATGAGCAGTTCTTC
cdr3_aa: CASSQGTPSSYNEQFF
j_call: TRBJ2-1
clone_size: NA
d_call: NA
v_call: TRBV6-1

cdr3_nt: TGCGCCAGCAGCTTGGACAGGGGCACGAACGAGCAGTACTTC
cdr3_aa: CASSLDRGTNEQYF
j_call: TRBJ2-7
clone_size: many
d_call: TRBD1
v_call: TRBV5-1

cdr3_nt: TGTGCCAGCAAACAGGTTGACTATGGCCACACCTTC
cdr3_aa: CASKQVDYGHTF
j_call: TRBJ1-2
clone_size: few
d_call: NA
v_call: TRBV19

cdr3_nt: TGCAGTGCCGGGGAGACATACAATGAGCAGTTCTTC
cdr3_aa: CSAGETYNEQFF
j_call: TRBJ2-1
clone_size: many
d_call: NA
v_call: TRBV20-1

cdr3_nt: TGTGCCAGCAGTTACTCACCACCTGGGACAGGGAATTTT
cdr3_aa: CASSYSPPGTGNF
j_call: TRBJ1-3
clone_size: NA
d_call: TRBD1
v_call: TRBV6-6

cdr3_nt: TGTGCCAGCAGCTTGGACAGGGGATGGAACGAGCAGTACTTC
cdr3_aa: CASSLDRGWNEQYF
j_call: TRBJ2-7
clone_size: many
d_call: TRBD1
v_call: TRBV7-9

cdr3_nt: TGTGCCAGCAGTTACCGGCGACAGGGACGACCCTACGAGCAGTACTTC
cdr3_aa: CASSYRRQGRPYEQYF
j_call: TRBJ2-7
clone_size: NA
d_call: TRBD1
v_call: TRBV6-5

cdr3_nt: TGTGCCAGCAGCATCGAGGGGTGGGGGTCGGATGAGCAGTTCTTC
cdr3_aa: CASSIEGWGSDEQFF
j_call: TRBJ2-1
clone_size: many
d_call: NA
v_call: TRBV12-3/TRBV12-4

cdr3_nt: TGCGCCAGCAGTTTAGAGGGGGCTGCGTATAATTCACCCCTCCACTTT
cdr3_aa: CASSLEGAAYNSPLHF
j_call: TRBJ1-6
clone_size: NA
d_call: TRBD1
v_call: TRBV5-1

cdr3_nt: TGTGCCAGCAGCTTAGCCGGGACTAGCGGGGTCGTGGGGGTGAGCGAGCAGTACTTC
cdr3_aa: CASSLAGTSGVVGVSEQYF
j_call: TRBJ2-7
clone_size: many
d_call: TRBD2
v_call: TRBV7-2

cdr3_nt: TGCAGCGTCGCGTTTGGCGGGCACCTTGGAGAAAAACTGTTTTTT
cdr3_aa: CSVAFGGHLGEKLFF
j_call: TRBJ1-4
clone_size: many
d_call: NA
v_call: TRBV29-1

cdr3_nt: TGCGCCAGCAGCCCGGACAGCCCGAACACCGGGGAGCTGTTTTTT
cdr3_aa: CASSPDSPNTGELFF
j_call: TRBJ2-2
clone_size: many
d_call: NA
v_call: TRBV5-1

cdr3_nt: TGCAGTGCGGACAGGGATGAAAAACTGTTTTTT
cdr3_aa: CSADRDEKLFF
j_call: TRBJ1-4
clone_size: many
d_call: TRBD1
v_call: TRBV20-1

cdr3_nt: TGTGCCACCGGGGGGGACTTAATTAGTCGAACCCAGTACTTC
cdr3_aa: CATGGDLISRTQYF
j_call: TRBJ2-5
clone_size: few
d_call: TRBD2
v_call: TRBV15

cdr3_nt: TGTGCCAGCAGCCAAGATAGGGGTTTTCAGCCCCAGCATTTT
cdr3_aa: CASSQDRGFQPQHF
j_call: TRBJ1-5
clone_size: many
d_call: NA
v_call: TRBV3-1

cdr3_nt: TGTGCCAGCAGCATCCCGGGAGCTGCGGAAAAACTGTTTTTT
cdr3_aa: CASSIPGAAEKLFF
j_call: TRBJ1-4
clone_size: many
d_call: NA
v_call: TRBV5-5

cdr3_nt: TGCGCCAGCAGGGTAAGGGGAGAATACAATGAGCAGTTCTTC
cdr3_aa: CASRVRGEYNEQFF
j_call: TRBJ2-1
clone_size: many
d_call: NA
v_call: TRBV5-1

cdr3_nt: TGTGCCAGCAGCTTAGGGAATTACGGAGATGCCGGGGAGCTGTTTTTT
cdr3_aa: CASSLGNYGDAGELFF
j_call: TRBJ2-2
clone_size: NA
d_call: NA
v_call: TRBV7-6

cdr3_nt: TGCGCCAGCAGTCCACTAGCGGGAGGTGTCACAGATACGCAGTATTTT
cdr3_aa: CASSPLAGGVTDTQYF
j_call: TRBJ2-3
clone_size: many
d_call: TRBD2
v_call: TRBV5-1

cdr3_nt: TGTGCCAGCAGCCCTCCCAGGGACAGGAACACTGAAGCTTTCTTT
cdr3_aa: CASSPPRDRNTEAFF
j_call: TRBJ1-1
clone_size: NA
d_call: TRBD1
v_call: TRBV5-4

cdr3_nt: TGCGCCAGCAGCTTGGCCACCGATTTGAACACTGAAGCTTTCTTT
cdr3_aa: CASSLATDLNTEAFF
j_call: TRBJ1-1
clone_size: few
d_call: NA
v_call: TRBV5-1

cdr3_nt: TGTGCCAGTAGTATAGTAGGGGCAGGACAGCCCCAGCATTTT
cdr3_aa: CASSIVGAGQPQHF
j_call: TRBJ1-5
clone_size: few
d_call: NA
v_call: TRBV19

cdr3_nt: TGTGCCAGCAGCTTTTCCTTAGGCCCCGGAGAGACCCAGTACTTC
cdr3_aa: CASSFSLGPGETQYF
j_call: TRBJ2-5
clone_size: NA
d_call: NA
v_call: TRBV7-3

cdr3_nt: TGCAGCGTTGAAGCTCTAGGGACCCAGTACTTC
cdr3_aa: CSVEALGTQYF
j_call: TRBJ2-5
clone_size: many
d_call: NA
v_call: TRBV29-1

cdr3_nt: TGCGCCAGCAGCAGGGACAGTGGGGCCTACAATGAGCAGTTCTTC
cdr3_aa: CASSRDSGAYNEQFF
j_call: TRBJ2-1
clone_size: many
d_call: TRBD1
v_call: TRBV5-1

cdr3_nt: TGTGCCAGCAGAGATACAGGGAGGGAGGTCACTGGGGCCAACGTCCTGACTTTC
cdr3_aa: CASRDTGREVTGANVLTF
j_call: TRBJ2-6
clone_size: NA
d_call: NA
v_call: TRBV12-3/TRBV12-4

cdr3_nt: TGCGCCAGCAGCCAACTTAGCTCTACGGGGACTGGAAACACCATATATTTT
cdr3_aa: CASSQLSSTGTGNTIYF
j_call: TRBJ1-3
clone_size: many
d_call: NA
v_call: TRBV5-1